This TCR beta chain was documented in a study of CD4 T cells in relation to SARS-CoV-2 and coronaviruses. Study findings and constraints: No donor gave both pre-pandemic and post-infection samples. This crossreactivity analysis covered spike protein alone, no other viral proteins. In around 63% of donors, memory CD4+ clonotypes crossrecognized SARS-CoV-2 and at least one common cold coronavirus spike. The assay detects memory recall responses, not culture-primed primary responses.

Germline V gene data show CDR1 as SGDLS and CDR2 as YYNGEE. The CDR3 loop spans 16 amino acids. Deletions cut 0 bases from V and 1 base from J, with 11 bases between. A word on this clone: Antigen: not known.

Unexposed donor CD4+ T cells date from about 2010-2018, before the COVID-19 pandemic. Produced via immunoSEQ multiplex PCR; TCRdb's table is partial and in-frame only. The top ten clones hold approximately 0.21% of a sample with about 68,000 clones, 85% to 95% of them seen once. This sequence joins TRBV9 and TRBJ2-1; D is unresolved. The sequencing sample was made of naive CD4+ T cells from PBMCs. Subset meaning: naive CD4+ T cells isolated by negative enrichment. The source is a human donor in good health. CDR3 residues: CASSVALMLSYNEQFF. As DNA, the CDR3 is TGTGCCAGCAGCGTAGCACTAATGCTTTCCTACAATGAGCAGTTCTTC.